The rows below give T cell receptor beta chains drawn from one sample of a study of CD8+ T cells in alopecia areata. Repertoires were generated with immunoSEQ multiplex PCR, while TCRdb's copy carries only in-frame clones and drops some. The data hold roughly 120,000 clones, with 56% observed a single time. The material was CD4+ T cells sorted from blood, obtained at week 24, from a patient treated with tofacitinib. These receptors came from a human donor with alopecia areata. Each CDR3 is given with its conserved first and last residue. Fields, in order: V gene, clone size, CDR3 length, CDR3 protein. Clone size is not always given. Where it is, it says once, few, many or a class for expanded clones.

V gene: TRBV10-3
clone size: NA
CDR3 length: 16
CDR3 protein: CAISPGSGGPTDTQYF

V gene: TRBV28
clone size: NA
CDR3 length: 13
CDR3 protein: CATFAVRSSPLHF

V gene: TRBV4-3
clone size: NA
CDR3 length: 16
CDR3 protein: CASSQEASGGGNIQYF

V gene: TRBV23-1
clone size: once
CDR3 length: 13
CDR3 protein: CASSQSGSYEQYF

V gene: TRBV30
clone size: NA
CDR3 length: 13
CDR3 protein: CAGYRAMNTEAFF

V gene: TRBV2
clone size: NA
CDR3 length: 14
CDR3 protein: CASTEGGLNTEAFF

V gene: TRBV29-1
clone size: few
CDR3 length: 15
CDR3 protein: CSVRRGPENTDTQYF

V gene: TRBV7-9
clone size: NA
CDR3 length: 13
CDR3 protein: CASSLGSYTEAFF

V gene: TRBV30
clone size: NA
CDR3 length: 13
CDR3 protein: CAWSVEWGQPQHF

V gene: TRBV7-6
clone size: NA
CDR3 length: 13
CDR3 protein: CASSLEEKTPLHF

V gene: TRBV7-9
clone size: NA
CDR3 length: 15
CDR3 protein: CASSPGKGGDQPQHF

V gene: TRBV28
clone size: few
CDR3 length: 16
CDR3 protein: CASKRGLSSGANVLTF

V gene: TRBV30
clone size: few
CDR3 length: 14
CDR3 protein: CAWSATATNTEAFF

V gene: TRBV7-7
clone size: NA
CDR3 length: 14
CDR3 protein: CASSLQRGGETQYF

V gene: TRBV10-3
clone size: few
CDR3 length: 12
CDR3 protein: CAISEGGQPQHF

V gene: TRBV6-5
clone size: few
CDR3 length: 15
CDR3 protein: CASAGGSAGANVLTF

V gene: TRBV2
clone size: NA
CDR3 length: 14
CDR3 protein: CASSEGPHTDTQYF

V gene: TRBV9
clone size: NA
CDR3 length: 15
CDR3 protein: CASSVAVSTNEKLFF

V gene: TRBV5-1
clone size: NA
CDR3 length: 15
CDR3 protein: CASSLTGPATTEAFF

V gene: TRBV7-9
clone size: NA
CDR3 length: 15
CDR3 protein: CASSRGQGGSYGYTF

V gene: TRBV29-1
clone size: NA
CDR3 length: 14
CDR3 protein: CSVDIRDSWHTQYF

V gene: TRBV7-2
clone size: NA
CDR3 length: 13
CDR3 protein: CASSPSTSETQYF

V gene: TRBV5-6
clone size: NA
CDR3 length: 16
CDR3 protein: CASSLAFGQGTYEQYF

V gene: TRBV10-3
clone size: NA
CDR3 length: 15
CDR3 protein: CAITETSGGVNEQFF

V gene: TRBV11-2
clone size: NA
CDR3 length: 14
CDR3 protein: CASSLGLANYGYTF

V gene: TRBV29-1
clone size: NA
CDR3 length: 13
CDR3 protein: CSVAPWTEGPQHF

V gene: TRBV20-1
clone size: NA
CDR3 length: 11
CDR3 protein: CSAGAGYEQYF

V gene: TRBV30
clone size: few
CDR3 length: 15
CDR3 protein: CAWSVLAGKGETQYF

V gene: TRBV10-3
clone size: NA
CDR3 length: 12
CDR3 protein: CATADGQETQYF

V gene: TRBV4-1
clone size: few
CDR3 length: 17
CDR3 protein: CASSQGTGRRRSYEQYF

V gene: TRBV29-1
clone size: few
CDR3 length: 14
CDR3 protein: CSVGEGLSGNTIYF

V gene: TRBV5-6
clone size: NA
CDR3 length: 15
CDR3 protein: CASSAGTTLMGGYTF

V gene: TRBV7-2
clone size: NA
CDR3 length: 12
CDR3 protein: CASRTIRETQYF

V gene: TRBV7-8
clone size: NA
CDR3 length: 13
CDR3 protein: CASSLGQGGGYTF

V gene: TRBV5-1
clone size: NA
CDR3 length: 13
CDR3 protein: CASSSLVSDEQFF

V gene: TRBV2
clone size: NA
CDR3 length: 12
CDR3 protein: CASSGANYGYTF

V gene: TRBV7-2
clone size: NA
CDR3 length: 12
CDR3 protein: CASSLERDGQFF

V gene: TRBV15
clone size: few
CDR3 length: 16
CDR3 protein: CATSRELAGEVETQYF

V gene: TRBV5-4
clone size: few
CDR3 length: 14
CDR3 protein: CASSLAGGEKTQYF

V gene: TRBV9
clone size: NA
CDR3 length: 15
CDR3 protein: CASSGGFGDGNTIYF

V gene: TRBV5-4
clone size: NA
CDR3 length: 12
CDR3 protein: CASSPGQEGEYF

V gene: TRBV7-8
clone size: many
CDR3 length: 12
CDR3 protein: CASSRGGSPLHF

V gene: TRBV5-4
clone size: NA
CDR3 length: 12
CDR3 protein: CASSFGPGELFF

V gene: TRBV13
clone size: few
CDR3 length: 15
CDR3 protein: CASSLQGRYNSPLHF

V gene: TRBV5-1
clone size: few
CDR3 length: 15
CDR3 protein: CASSLDQLAANEQFF

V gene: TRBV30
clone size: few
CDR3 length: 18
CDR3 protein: CAWSVDICWYSMNTEAFF

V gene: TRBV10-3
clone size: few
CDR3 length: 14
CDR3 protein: CAISESENLQGQFF

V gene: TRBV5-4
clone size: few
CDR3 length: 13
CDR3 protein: CASSLTATDTQYF

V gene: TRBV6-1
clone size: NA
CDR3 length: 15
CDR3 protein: CASSSPTIVGTEAFF

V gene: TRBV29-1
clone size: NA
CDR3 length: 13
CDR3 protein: CSTSGGHNYGYTF